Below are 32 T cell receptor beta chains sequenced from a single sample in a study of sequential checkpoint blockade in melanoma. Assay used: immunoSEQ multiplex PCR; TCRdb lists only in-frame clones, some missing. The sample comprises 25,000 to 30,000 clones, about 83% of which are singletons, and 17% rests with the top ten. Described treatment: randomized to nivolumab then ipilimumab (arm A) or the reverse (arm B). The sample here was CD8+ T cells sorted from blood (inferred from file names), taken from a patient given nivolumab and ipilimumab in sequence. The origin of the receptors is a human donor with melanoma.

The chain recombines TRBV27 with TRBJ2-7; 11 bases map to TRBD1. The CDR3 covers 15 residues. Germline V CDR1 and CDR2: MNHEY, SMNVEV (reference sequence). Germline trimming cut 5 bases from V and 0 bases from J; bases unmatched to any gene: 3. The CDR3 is CASSPGTGGSYEQYF. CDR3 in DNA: TGTGCCAGCAGTCCCGGGACAGGGGGCTCCTACGAGCAGTACTTC.

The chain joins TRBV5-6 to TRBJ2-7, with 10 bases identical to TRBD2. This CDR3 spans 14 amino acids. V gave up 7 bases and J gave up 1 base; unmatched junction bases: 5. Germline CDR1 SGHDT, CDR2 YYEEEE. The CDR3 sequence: CASGPGLASYEQYF. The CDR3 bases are TGTGCCAGCGGCCCGGGACTAGCGTCCTACGAGCAGTACTTC. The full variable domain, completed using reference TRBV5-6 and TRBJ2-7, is DAGVTQSPTHLIKTRGQQVTLRCSPKSGHDTVSWYQQALGQGPQFIFQYYEEEERQRGNFPDRFSGHQFPNYSSELNVNALLLGDSALYLCASGPGLASYEQYFGPGTRLTVT.

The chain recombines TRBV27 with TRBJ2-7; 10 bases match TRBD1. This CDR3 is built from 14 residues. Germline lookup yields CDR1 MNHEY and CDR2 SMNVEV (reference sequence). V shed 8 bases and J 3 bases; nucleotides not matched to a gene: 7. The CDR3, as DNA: TGTGCCAGCGGGCCCGGGACAGGGGTCTACGAGCAGTACTTC. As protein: CASGPGTGVYEQYF.

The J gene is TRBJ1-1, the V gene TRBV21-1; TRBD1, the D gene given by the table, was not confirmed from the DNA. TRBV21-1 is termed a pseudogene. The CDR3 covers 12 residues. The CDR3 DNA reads TGTGCCAGCTCCCAGGGGTTGGTTGAAGCTTTCTTT. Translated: CASSQGLVEAFF.

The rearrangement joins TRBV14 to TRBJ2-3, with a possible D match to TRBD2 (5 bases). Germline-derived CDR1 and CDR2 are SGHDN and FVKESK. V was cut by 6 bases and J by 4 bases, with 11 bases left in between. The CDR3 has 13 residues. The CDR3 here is CASSLQDSDTQYF. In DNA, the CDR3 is TGTGCCAGCAGTCTGCAGGACTCAGATACGCAGTATTTT.

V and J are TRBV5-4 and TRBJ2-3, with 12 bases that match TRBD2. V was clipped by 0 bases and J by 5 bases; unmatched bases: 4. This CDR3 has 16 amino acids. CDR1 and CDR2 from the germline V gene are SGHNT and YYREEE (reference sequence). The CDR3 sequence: CASSLELAGGGDTQYF. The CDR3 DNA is TGTGCCAGCAGCTTGGAACTAGCGGGGGGTGGAGATACGCAGTATTTT.

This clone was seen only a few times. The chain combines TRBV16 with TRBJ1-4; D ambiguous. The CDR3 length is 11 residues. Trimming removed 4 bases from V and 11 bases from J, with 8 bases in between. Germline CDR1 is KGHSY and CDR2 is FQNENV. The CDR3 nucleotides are TGTGCCAGCAGCCCGGGGTCGAAACTGTTTTTT. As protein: CASSPGSKLFF.

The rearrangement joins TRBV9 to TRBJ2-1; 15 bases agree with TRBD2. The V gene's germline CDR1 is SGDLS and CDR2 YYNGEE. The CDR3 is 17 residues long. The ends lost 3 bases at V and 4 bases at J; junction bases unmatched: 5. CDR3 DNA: TGTGCCAGCAGCGGGGGACTAGCGGGGGGCGGATACAATGAGCAGTTCTTC. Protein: CASSGGLAGGGYNEQFF.

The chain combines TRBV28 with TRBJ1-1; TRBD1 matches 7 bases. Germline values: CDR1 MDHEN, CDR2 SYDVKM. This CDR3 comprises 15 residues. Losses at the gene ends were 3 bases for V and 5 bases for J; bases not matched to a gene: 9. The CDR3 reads CASSLLQGEVTEAFF. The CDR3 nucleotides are TGTGCCAGCAGTTTGTTGCAGGGGGAGGTTACTGAAGCTTTCTTT.

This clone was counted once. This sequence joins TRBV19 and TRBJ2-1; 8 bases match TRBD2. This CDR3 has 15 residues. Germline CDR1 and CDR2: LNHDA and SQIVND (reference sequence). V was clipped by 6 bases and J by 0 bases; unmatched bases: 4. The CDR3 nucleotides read TGTGCCAGTAGCTTAAGCGGGAGCTCCTACAATGAGCAGTTCTTC. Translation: CASSLSGSSYNEQFF.

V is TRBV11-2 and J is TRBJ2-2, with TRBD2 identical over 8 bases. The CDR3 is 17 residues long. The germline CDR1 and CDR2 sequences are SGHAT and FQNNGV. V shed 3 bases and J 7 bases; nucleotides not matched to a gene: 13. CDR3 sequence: CASSFLVGTRILGELFF. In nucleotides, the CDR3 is TGTGCCAGCAGCTTCTTAGTTGGGACTAGAATACTCGGGGAGCTGTTTTTT.

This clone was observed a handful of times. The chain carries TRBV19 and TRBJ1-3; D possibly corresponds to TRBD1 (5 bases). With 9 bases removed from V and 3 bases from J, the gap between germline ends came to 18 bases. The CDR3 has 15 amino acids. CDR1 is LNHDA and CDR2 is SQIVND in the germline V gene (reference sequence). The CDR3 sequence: CASRMPGNFGNTIYF. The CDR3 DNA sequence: TGTGCCAGCCGGATGCCAGGGAATTTTGGAAACACCATATATTTT.

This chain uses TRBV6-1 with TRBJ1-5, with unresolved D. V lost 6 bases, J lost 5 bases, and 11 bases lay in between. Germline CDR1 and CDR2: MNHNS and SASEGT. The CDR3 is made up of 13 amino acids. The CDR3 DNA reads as TGTGCCAGCAGCGAGCAAGAACATCAGCCCCAGCATTTT. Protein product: CASSEQEHQPQHF.

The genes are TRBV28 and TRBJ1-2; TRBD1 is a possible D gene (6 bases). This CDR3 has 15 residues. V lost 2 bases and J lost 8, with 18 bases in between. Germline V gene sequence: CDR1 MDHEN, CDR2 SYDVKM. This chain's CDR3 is CASSLPLAGARGYTF. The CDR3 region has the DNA TGTGCCAGCAGTTTACCCCTCGCGGGGGCTCGGGGCTACACCTTC.

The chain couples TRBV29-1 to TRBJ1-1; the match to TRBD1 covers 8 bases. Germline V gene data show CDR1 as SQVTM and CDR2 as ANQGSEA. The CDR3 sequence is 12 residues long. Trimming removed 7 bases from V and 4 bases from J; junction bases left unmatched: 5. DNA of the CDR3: TGCAGCGAAAACAGGGGGGGCACTGAAGCTTTCTTT. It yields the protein CSENRGGTEAFF.

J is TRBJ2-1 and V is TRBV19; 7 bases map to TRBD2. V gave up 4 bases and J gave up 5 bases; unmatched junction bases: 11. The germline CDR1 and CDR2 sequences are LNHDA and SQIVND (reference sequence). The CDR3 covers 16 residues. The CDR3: CASSTPLAGADNEQFF. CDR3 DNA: TGTGCCAGTAGTACCCCTCTTGCGGGAGCGGACAATGAGCAGTTCTTC.

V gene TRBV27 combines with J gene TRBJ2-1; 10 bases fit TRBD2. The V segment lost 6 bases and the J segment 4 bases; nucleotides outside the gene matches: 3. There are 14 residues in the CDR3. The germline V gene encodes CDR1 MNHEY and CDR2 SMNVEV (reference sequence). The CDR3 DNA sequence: TGTGCCAGCAGAGCGGGAGGGCCATACAATGAGCAGTTCTTC. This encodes CASRAGGPYNEQFF.

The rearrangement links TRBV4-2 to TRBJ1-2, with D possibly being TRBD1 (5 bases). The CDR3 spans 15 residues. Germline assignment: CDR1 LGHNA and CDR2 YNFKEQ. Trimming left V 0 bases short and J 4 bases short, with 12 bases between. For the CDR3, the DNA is TGTGCCAGCAGCCAAGATCGGGCAGGGCGCTATGGCTACACCTTC. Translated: CASSQDRAGRYGYTF.

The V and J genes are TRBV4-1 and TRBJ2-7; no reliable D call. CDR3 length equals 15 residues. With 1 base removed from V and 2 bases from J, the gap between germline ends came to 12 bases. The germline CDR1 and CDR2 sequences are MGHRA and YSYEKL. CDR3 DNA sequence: TGCGCCAGCAGCCAAGGAAGGAGACTTGCCTACGAGCAGTACTTC. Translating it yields CASSQGRRLAYEQYF.

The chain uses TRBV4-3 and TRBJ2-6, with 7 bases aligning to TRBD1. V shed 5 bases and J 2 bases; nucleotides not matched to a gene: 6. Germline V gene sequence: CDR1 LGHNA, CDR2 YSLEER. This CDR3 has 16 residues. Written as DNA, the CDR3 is TGCGCCAGCAGCAAAGCCGACAGGGCTGGGGCCAACGTCCTGACTTTC. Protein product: CASSKADRAGANVLTF.

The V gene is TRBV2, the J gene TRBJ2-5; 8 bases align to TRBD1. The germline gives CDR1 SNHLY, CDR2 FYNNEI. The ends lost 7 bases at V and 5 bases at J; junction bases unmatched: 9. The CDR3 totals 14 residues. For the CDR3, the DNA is TGTGCCAGCATTTCCGGGACAGGAGAGGAGACCCAGTACTTC. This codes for CASISGTGEETQYF.

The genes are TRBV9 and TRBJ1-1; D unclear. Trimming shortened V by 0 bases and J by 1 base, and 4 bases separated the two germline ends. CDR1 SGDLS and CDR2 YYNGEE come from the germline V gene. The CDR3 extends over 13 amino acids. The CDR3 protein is CASSVGANTEAFF. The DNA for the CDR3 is TGTGCCAGCAGCGTAGGGGCGAACACTGAAGCTTTCTTT.

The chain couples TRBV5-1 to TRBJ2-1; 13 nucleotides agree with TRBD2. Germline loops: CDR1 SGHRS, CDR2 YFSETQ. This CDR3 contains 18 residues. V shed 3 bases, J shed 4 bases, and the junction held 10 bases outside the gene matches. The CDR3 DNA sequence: TGCGCCAGCAGCTCCCTAACTAGCGGGGGGGCCAGATACAATGAGCAGTTCTTC. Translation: CASSSLTSGGARYNEQFF.

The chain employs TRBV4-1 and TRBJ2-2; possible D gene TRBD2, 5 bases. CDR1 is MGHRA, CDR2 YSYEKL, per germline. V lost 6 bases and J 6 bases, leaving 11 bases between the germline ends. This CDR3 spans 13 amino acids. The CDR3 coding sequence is TGCGCCAGCAGTCACATCGGGGCCGGGGAGCTGTTTTTT. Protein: CASSHIGAGELFF.

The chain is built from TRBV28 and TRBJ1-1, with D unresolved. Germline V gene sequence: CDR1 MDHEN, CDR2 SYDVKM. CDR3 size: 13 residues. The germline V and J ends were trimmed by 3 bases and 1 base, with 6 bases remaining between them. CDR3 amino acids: CASSFSKNTEAFF. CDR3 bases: TGTGCCAGCAGTTTCAGTAAGAACACTGAAGCTTTCTTT.

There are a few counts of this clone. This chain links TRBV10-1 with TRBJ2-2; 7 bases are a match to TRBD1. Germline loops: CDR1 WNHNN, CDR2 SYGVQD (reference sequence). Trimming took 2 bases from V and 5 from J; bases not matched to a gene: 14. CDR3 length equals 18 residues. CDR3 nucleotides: TGCGCCAGCAGTGAGCCAAAGAAGACAGGGAAAGGGACCGGGGAGCTGTTTTTT. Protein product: CASSEPKKTGKGTGELFF.

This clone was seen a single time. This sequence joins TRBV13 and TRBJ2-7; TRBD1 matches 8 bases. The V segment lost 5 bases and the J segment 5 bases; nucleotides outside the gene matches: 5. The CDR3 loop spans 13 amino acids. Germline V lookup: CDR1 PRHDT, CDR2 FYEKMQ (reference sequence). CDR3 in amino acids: CASSPLTGDEQYF. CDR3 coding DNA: TGTGCCAGCAGCCCCTTGACAGGGGACGAGCAGTACTTC.

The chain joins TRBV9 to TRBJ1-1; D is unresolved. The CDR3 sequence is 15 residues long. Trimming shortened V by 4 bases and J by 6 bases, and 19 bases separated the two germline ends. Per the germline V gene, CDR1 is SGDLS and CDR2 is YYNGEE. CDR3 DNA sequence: TGTGCCAGCAGCTCAAGTAGCTCCTTGCTCGCTGAAGCTTTCTTT. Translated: CASSSSSSLLAEAFF.

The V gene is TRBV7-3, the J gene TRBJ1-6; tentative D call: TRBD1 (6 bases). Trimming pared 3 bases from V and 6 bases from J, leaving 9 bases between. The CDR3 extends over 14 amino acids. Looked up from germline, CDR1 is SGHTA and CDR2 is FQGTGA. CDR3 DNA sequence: TGTGCCAGCAGCTTGGGACAACCTAATTCACCCCTCCACTTT. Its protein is CASSLGQPNSPLHF.

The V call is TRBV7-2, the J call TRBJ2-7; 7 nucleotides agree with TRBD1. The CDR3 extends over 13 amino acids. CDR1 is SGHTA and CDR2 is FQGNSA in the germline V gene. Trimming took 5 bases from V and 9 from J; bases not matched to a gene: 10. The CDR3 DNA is TGTGCCAGCAGCGGTCAGGGGGTGAAGGGGCAGTACTTC. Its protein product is CASSGQGVKGQYF.

CDR3 residues: CASSPRLAGDNEQFF. CDR3 DNA: TGTGCCAGCAGTCCCCGACTAGCGGGCGACAATGAGCAGTTCTTC. This sequence joins TRBV28 and TRBJ2-1, with 10 bases that match TRBD2. V gave up 5 bases and J gave up 5 bases; unmatched junction bases: 6. CDR1 and CDR2 from the germline V gene are MDHEN and SYDVKM. The CDR3 is 15 residues long.

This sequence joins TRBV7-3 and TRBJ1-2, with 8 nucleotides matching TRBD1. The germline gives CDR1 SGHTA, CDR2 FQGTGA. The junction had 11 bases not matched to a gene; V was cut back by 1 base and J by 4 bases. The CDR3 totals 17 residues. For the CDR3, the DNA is TGTGCCAGCAGCTTAAATCGAGGGACAGGCTTATTCTATGGCTACACCTTC. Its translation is CASSLNRGTGLFYGYTF. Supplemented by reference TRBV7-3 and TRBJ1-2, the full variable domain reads GAGVSQTPSNKVTEKGKYVELRCDPISGHTALYWYRQSLGQGPEFLIYFQGTGAADDSGLPNDRFFAVRPEGSVSTLKIQRTERGDSAVYLCASSLNRGTGLFYGYTFGSGTRLTVV.